The clone carrying this TCR beta chain was found once. Clones were sequenced by immunoSEQ multiplex PCR, and TCRdb holds only the in-frame ones, with some missing. The sample yields tens of thousands of clones, 88% seen once. Described time point: before natalizumab initiation. The source of the sample is a study of multiple sclerosis patients with progressive multifocal leukoencephalopathy. Trimming stripped 2 bases from V and 3 bases from J, with 5 bases between. CDR1 and CDR2 (germline): MNHEY, SMNVEV (reference sequence). This CDR3 is 14 amino acids long. The TCR originated in a human donor with multiple sclerosis. Sequencing was performed on PBMCs. The V and J genes are TRBV27 and TRBJ2-6; D gene uncertain. CDR3 sequence reads: CASSLPDGANVLTF. The CDR3 DNA is TGTGCCAGCAGTTTACCAGATGGGGCCAACGTCCTGACTTTC.